Listed below are T cell receptor beta chains from one sample, sequenced in a study of blood T cell repertoires in COVID-19. Here immunoSEQ multiplex PCR was the method, and the copy in TCRdb shows in-frame clones only, minus some. The table lists a few hundred thousand clones, around 85% of them singletons, with 2% to 2.5% in the top ten. The sequenced sample was peripheral blood. These receptors all come from a woman in her forties or fifties with acute or convalescent COVID-19. The CDR3 runs from the conserved cysteine through the conserved F or W. Fields, in order: V gene, J gene, D gene, clone size, CDR3 DNA, CDR3 protein. A D gene is named only where the DNA matches it firmly. The size entry is marked missing in some rows and otherwise reads once, few, many or a size class.

TRBV15,TRBJ1-2,NA,NA,TGTGCCACCAGCAGAGACAGGGCCGGTGGCTACACCTTC,CATSRDRAGGYTF
TRBV6-6,TRBJ1-5,TRBD1,NA,TGTGCCAGCACCGAGGTGGACAGGGTCCAGCCCCAGCATTTT,CASTEVDRVQPQHF
TRBV5-6,TRBJ1-5,TRBD1,NA,TGTGCCAGCAGCGCCGGGACAGGGGATAGCAATCAGCCCCAGCATTTT,CASSAGTGDSNQPQHF
TRBV5-6,TRBJ2-7,TRBD2,NA,TGTGCCAGCAGCTTGGAAGGGATTAGCGGGTTCTACGAGCAGTACTTC,CASSLEGISGFYEQYF
TRBV24-1,TRBJ2-1,TRBD1,NA,TGTGCCACCAGTGACTGGGGACAGGGACCCTACAATGAGCAGTTCTTC,CATSDWGQGPYNEQFF
TRBV6-5,TRBJ1-2,NA,NA,TGTGCCAGCAGTCAGGCAGGGGCCAATGGCTACACCTTC,CASSQAGANGYTF
TRBV10-2,TRBJ1-2,TRBD1,NA,TGCGCCAGCAGTGACTACAGGGGTTTTAACTATGGCTACACCTTC,CASSDYRGFNYGYTF
TRBV7-3,TRBJ1-3,TRBD1,NA,TGTGCCAGCAGCTCCGGGACAGGGGCTGGAAACACCATATATTTT,CASSSGTGAGNTIYF
TRBV11-1,TRBJ2-1,TRBD2,NA,TGTGCCAGCAGCATCGGGACTAGCGGCGACAATGAGCAGTTCTTC,CASSIGTSGDNEQFF
TRBV6-1,TRBJ2-5,TRBD1,NA,TGTGCCAGCAGTGAAGGGACAGGGTTGGGTGAGACCCAGTACTTC,CASSEGTGLGETQYF
TRBV4-1,TRBJ2-7,NA,NA,TGCGCCAGCAGCCCGGGACTCCGAAACTGGGACGAGCAGTACTTC,CASSPGLRNWDEQYF
TRBV2,TRBJ1-2,NA,NA,TGTGCCAGCAGTGAAGGGCAGGTCTATGGCTACACCTTC,CASSEGQVYGYTF
TRBV9,TRBJ1-2,TRBD1,NA,TGTGCCAGCAGCGGAACAGGGGGCAAGAACTATGGCTACACCTTC,CASSGTGGKNYGYTF
TRBV10-3,TRBJ2-1,NA,NA,TGTGCCATCAGTGAATATGGGGGCGGGCCTCGCCATGAGCAGTTCTTC,CAISEYGGGPRHEQFF
TRBV3-1/TRBV3-2,TRBJ2-1,NA,NA,TGTGCCAGCCGGCCCGGGGTACGAGGCAATGAGCAGTTCTTC,CASRPGVRGNEQFF
TRBV6-5,TRBJ2-7,TRBD2,NA,TGTGCCAGCAGTTACGGGGGACTAACTCCCTACGAGCAGTACTTC,CASSYGGLTPYEQYF
TRBV19,TRBJ1-1,NA,NA,TGTGCCAGTACTAGTGGGAGGACCTACGGCACTGAAGCTTTCTTT,CASTSGRTYGTEAFF
TRBV29-1,TRBJ2-2,NA,NA,TGCAGCGTTGCCTGGGGGGTCGGGGAGCTGTTTTTT,CSVAWGVGELFF
TRBV6-5,TRBJ2-7,TRBD1,once,TGTGCCAGCAGTAGTACAGGGGTCGAGCAGTACTTC,CASSSTGVEQYF
TRBV6-6,TRBJ2-3,TRBD2,NA,TGTGCCGGACCGTCCGGGGGGGGTACGCAGTATTTT,CAGPSGGGTQYF
TRBV7-8,TRBJ2-1,TRBD2,NA,TGTGCCAGCAGCTTAGTAGGACTAGCGGGTTACAATGAGCAGTTCTTC,CASSLVGLAGYNEQFF
TRBV5-5,TRBJ2-1,NA,once,TGTGCCAGCAGCTTGGAGGGCGGGGCCGCCTACAATGAGCAGTTCTTC,CASSLEGGAAYNEQFF
TRBV3-1/TRBV3-2,TRBJ2-1,NA,NA,TGTGCCAGCAGCCAACATGGAGGGGGCCCTCGGTCTGAGCAGTTCTTC,CASSQHGGGPRSEQFF
TRBV21-1,TRBJ1-2,NA,NA,TGTGCCAGCAGCAAAGGGACAGGGAAAAGGTACGGCTACACCTTC,CASSKGTGKRYGYTF
TRBV4-3,TRBJ1-5,TRBD1,NA,TGCGCCAGCAGCACCCGGACAGGGTCGGGGCAGCCCCAGCATTTT,CASSTRTGSGQPQHF
TRBV11-2,TRBJ1-5,NA,NA,TGTGCCAGCAGCTTAGATCGGGGTCAGCCCCAGCATTTT,CASSLDRGQPQHF
TRBV5-1,TRBJ2-7,NA,NA,TGCGCCAGCAGCTCCGGGGGAAGCAGCTACGAGCAGTACTTC,CASSSGGSSYEQYF
TRBV7-9,TRBJ2-7,NA,NA,TGTGCCAGCAGCTCGGACACTTCCTACGAGCAGTACTTC,CASSSDTSYEQYF
TRBV12-3/TRBV12-4,TRBJ2-5,NA,NA,TGTGCCAGCAGTCCTCAGGAGACCCAGTACTTC,CASSPQETQYF
TRBV7-2,TRBJ2-7,NA,NA,TGTGCCAGCAGCCCCCACTACGAGCAGTACTTC,CASSPHYEQYF
TRBV11-3,TRBJ2-1,TRBD2,NA,TGTGCCAGCAGCTTAGTAGGAGGTAGCGGGACCAATGAGCAGTTCTTC,CASSLVGGSGTNEQFF
TRBV21-1,TRBJ2-7,NA,NA,TGTGCCAGCAGCGCTCAACTAGCGGGAGGACCGTGGGAGCAGTACTTC,CASSAQLAGGPWEQYF
TRBV19,TRBJ2-2,NA,NA,TGTGCCAGTAGTATAGATGCAGGGAACACCGGGGAGCTGTTTTTT,CASSIDAGNTGELFF
TRBV6-5,TRBJ1-5,NA,once,TGTGCCAGCACCCCAGGGGGCAATCAGCCCCAGCATTTT,CASTPGGNQPQHF
TRBV5-1,TRBJ2-1,TRBD2,NA,TGCGCCAGCAGCGAGCTAGCGGTCCACAATGAGCAGTTCTTC,CASSELAVHNEQFF
TRBV4-3,TRBJ2-1,NA,NA,TGCGCCAGCAGCCAAGATGTCACAGGGTACAATGAGCAGTTCTTC,CASSQDVTGYNEQFF
TRBV9,TRBJ2-3,NA,NA,TGTGCCAGCAGTTTTGACTCTAGCACAGATACGCAGTATTTT,CASSFDSSTDTQYF
TRBV9,TRBJ2-2,TRBD2,NA,TGTGCCAGCAGCGTATATCCGACTAGCGTTTTCGGGGAGCTGTTTTTT,CASSVYPTSVFGELFF
TRBV5-1,TRBJ1-6,TRBD1,NA,TGCGCCAGCAGCAACCGGACAGGGCCTAATTCACCCCTCCACTTT,CASSNRTGPNSPLHF
TRBV7-9,TRBJ2-7,TRBD1,NA,TGTGCCAGCTCGACCGTTGGACAGGGGGCGTACGAGCAGTACTTC,CASSTVGQGAYEQYF
TRBV9,TRBJ2-1,TRBD2,once,TGTGCCAGCAGCACTCCTAGCGGGGGGGACTACAATGAGCAGTTCTTC,CASSTPSGGDYNEQFF
TRBV6-2/TRBV6-3,TRBJ2-5,NA,NA,TGTGCCAGCAGTTCTGTCGGGACTCCCGCGGGGAGCCAGTACTTC,CASSSVGTPAGSQYF
TRBV10-3,TRBJ2-7,TRBD1,NA,TGTGCCATCACTCGACAGGGGGCCTCCTACGAGCAGTACTTC,CAITRQGASYEQYF
TRBV7-9,TRBJ2-5,NA,NA,TGTGCCAGCAGCTTCAACATAAGGGGGAAAGAGACCCAGTACTTC,CASSFNIRGKETQYF
TRBV19,TRBJ1-1,NA,NA,TGTGCCAGTAGTTTACGGGGTATCGACACTGAAGCTTTCTTT,CASSLRGIDTEAFF
TRBV2,TRBJ2-7,TRBD1,NA,TGTGCCAGCAGTTGGGGACAGGAGGGCGAGCAGTACTTC,CASSWGQEGEQYF
TRBV7-2,TRBJ1-4,TRBD1,once,TGTGCCAGCAGTCCGGACAGGGGGACTGAAAAACTGTTTTTT,CASSPDRGTEKLFF
TRBV5-4,TRBJ2-7,NA,NA,TGTGCCAGCAGCTTGGGGAGAACAATCAATGGCAACGAGCAGTACTTC,CASSLGRTINGNEQYF
TRBV10-1,TRBJ2-1,TRBD1,NA,TGCGCCAGCAGCCAAGGACAGGGCTTTTACAATGAGCAGTTCTTC,CASSQGQGFYNEQFF
TRBV5-1,TRBJ2-3,TRBD2,NA,TGCGCCAGCCGGGGCGGGACTACCTACCCCATTAGCACAGATACGCAGTATTTT,CASRGGTTYPISTDTQYF
TRBV2,TRBJ1-1,NA,few,TGTGCCAGCAGTGAAGAGGGGCGGACTGAAGCTTTCTTT,CASSEEGRTEAFF
TRBV7-8,TRBJ2-1,TRBD1,NA,TGTGCCACAGGACAGGGATCCTACAATGAGCAGTTCTTC,CATGQGSYNEQFF
TRBV5-6,TRBJ1-4,NA,NA,TGTGCCAGCAGCCCTCGAGGGTATGAAAAACTGTTTTTT,CASSPRGYEKLFF